The next 23 T cell receptor beta chains were all read from a single sample in a study of early T cells in non-severe SARS-CoV-2 infection. A single record per CDR3 protein comes from TCRdb applying MiXCR to the 5' RACE reads. The table has 35,000 or so distinct CDR3 sequences, 5% seen once. The source material was whole blood. Source of these receptors: an adult who was a healthcare worker with PCR-confirmed SARS-CoV-2 infection or an uninfected control (not recorded which).

The V gene is TRBV27, the J gene TRBJ2-3; 9 bases fit TRBD1. Germline V gene data show CDR1 as MNHEY and CDR2 as SMNVEV (reference sequence). The CDR3 extends over 16 amino acids. The J segment lost 0 bases and the V segment lost 1 base, leaving 2 bases of the junction unmatched. CDR3 region: CASSLYRGLSTDTQYF. CDR3 coding DNA: TGTGCCAGCAGTTTATACAGGGGGCTGAGCACAGATACGCAGTATTTT.

J is TRBJ1-1 and V is TRBV7-8, with 9 bases aligning to TRBD1. CDR3 length: 14 residues. Trimming at V came to 5 bases and at J to 4 bases, leaving 5 bases not matched to a gene. Germline V gives CDR1 SGHVS, CDR2 FQNEAQ. CDR3 sequence reads: CASSRGQGSTEAFF. The DNA of the CDR3 is TGTGCCAGCAGCCGAGGACAGGGGAGCACTGAAGCTTTCTTT.

This clonotype was seen only a few times. This chain connects TRBV20-1 to TRBJ1-4; 10 bases fit TRBD1. The germline V gene encodes CDR1 DFQATT and CDR2 SNEGSKA (reference sequence). The CDR3 spans 13 residues. V lost 6 bases to trimming and J lost 8 bases; unmatched junction nucleotides: 6. The CDR3 is CSATGQGYEKLFF. CDR3 coding DNA: TGCAGTGCAACGGGACAGGGGTACGAAAAACTGTTTTTT.

The chain has TRBV11-2 and TRBJ2-1, with 7 positions matching TRBD2. Losses at the gene ends were 8 bases for V and 6 bases for J; bases not matched to a gene: 10. The CDR3 has 14 amino acids. Germline CDR1 is SGHAT and CDR2 is FQNNGV. The CDR3 region is CASQAGVVGNEQFF. The CDR3 DNA sequence: TGTGCCAGCCAGGCGGGGGTGGTTGGCAATGAGCAGTTCTTC.

This clonotype has ten or more counts. The chain employs TRBV6-1 and TRBJ1-1; no clear D. V lost 9 bases and J 2 bases, leaving 13 bases between the germline ends. The V gene's germline CDR1 is MNHNS and CDR2 SASEGT. The CDR3 has 13 amino acids. CDR3 sequence reads: CASGMTSNTEAFF. The CDR3 nucleotides read TGTGCCAGTGGGATGACAAGTAACACTGAAGCTTTCTTT.

J is TRBJ2-1 and V is TRBV7-6; D is ambiguous. Deletions cut 3 bases from V and 6 bases from J, with 3 bases between. Germline CDR1 SGHVS, CDR2 FNYEAQ. There are 11 residues in the CDR3. The CDR3 loop is CASSFSNEQFF. The CDR3 DNA follows: TGTGCCAGCAGCTTTTCCAATGAGCAGTTCTTC.

This clonotype showed up just a few times. The CDR3 sequence is CASSLGGQSSGANVLTF. The CDR3 coding sequence is TGTGCCAGCAGCTTAGGGGGACAGAGCTCTGGGGCCAACGTCCTGACTTTC. This chain links TRBV7-9 with TRBJ2-6; 7 bases agree with TRBD1. CDR3 length equals 17 residues. V lost 1 base, J lost 0 bases, and 3 bases stayed unmatched. CDR1 is SEHNR, CDR2 FQNEAQ, per germline (reference sequence).

This chain uses TRBV7-2 with TRBJ2-5; D is perhaps TRBD1 (6 bases). The V gene's germline CDR1 is SGHTA and CDR2 FQGNSA. V lost 5 bases to trimming and J lost 4 bases, with 17 bases between them. The CDR3 is 15 amino acids. The CDR3 DNA reads TGTGCCAGCAGCCCACACCCAACAGGGACAGAGACCCAGTACTTC. Translation gives CASSPHPTGTETQYF. Based on the CDR3 plus reference TRBV7-2 and TRBJ2-5, the full variable domain is GAGVSQSPSNKVTEKGKDVELRCDPISGHTALYWYRQSLGQGLEFLIYFQGNSAPDKSGLPSDRFSAERTGGSVSTLTIQRTQQEDSAVYLCASSPHPTGTETQYFGPGTRLLVL.

This clonotype was seen repeatedly, ten times or more. The gene calls are TRBV2 and TRBJ2-2; perhaps TRBD2 as D (7 bases). This CDR3 region has 15 residues. Trimming removed 2 bases at V and 7 bases at J, with 14 bases between. CDR1 SNHLY and CDR2 FYNNEI come from the germline V gene. In DNA form, the CDR3 reads TGTGCCAGCAGTGAAAGACGGGGGGCCCTCGGGGAGCTGTTTTTT. Its translation: CASSERRGALGELFF.

This clonotype has a count of ten or more. The chain combines TRBV19 with TRBJ2-7, with TRBD1 identical over 9 bases. V trimming: 4 bases; J trimming: 2 bases; junction bases outside the gene matches: 3. CDR3 length: 14 amino acids. Germline lookup yields CDR1 LNHDA and CDR2 SQIVND (reference sequence). This chain's CDR3 is CASSKDRGPYEQYF. The DNA of the CDR3 is TGTGCCAGTAGTAAGGACAGGGGCCCCTACGAGCAGTACTTC.

This clonotype was picked up a small number of times. The V call is TRBV19, the J call TRBJ2-7; 8 nucleotides match TRBD2. V gave up 11 bases and J gave up 1 base; unmatched junction bases: 10. CDR3 size: 14 residues. Germline CDR1 LNHDA, CDR2 SQIVND (reference sequence). Written as DNA, the CDR3 is TGTGCCTTGGGGGCAGGGACTAGGTCCTACGAGCAGTACTTC. This sequence encodes CALGAGTRSYEQYF.

The V and J genes are TRBV12-3 or TRBV12-4 and TRBJ1-6; TRBD1 aligns across 7 bases. This CDR3 has 14 residues. The V and J ends lost 6 bases and 5 bases, in that order; junction bases with no gene match: 4. The CDR3 DNA reads as TGTGCCAGCAGGGGGACAGCAAATAATTCACCCCTCCACTTT. It encodes CASRGTANNSPLHF.

The gene calls are TRBV6-5 and TRBJ1-1; the match to TRBD1 covers 9 bases. CDR3 length equals 16 residues. CDR1 and CDR2 from the germline V gene are MNHEY and SVGAGI. J gave up 2 bases and V 2 bases, and 6 bases lay outside the gene matches. The CDR3 protein is CASSYIAGQGNTEAFF. The CDR3 DNA is TGTGCCAGCAGTTACATAGCGGGACAGGGAAACACTGAAGCTTTCTTT.

This clonotype was counted a few times. CDR3 nucleotide sequence: TGTGCCAGCACCCGGTCAGGGGGAGGCCCCGATGAGCAGTTCTTC. This codes for CASTRSGGGPDEQFF. V is TRBV2 and J is TRBJ2-1; possibly TRBD1 for D (7 bases). V was clipped by 7 bases and J by 8 bases, with 21 bases between them. CDR1 is SNHLY and CDR2 is FYNNEI in the germline V gene. This CDR3 comprises 15 residues. Filled out from reference TRBV2 and TRBJ2-1, the complete variable domain reads EPEVTQTPSHQVTQMGQEVILRCVPISNHLYFYWYRQILGQKVEFLVSFYNNEISEKSEIFDDQFSVERPDGSNFTLKIRSTKLEDSAMYFCASTRSGGGPDEQFFGPGTRLTVL.

This sequence joins TRBV7-2 and TRBJ2-7; no clear D. The CDR3 consists of 15 residues. V lost 1 base to trimming and J lost 0 bases, with 10 bases between them. Germline V gene data show CDR1 as SGHTA and CDR2 as FQGNSA. The CDR3 is CASSLGAISSYEQYF. The CDR3 DNA reads as TGTGCCAGCAGCTTAGGAGCGATTAGCTCCTACGAGCAGTACTTC.

This clonotype was seen ten or more times. The chain has TRBV19 and TRBJ2-6; D not resolved. The length of the CDR3 is 15 residues. The V end lost 7 bases, the J end lost 1 base, and 11 bases lay between the germline ends. Germline loops: CDR1 LNHDA, CDR2 SQIVND (reference sequence). This CDR3 is CASKSMLSGANVLTF. CDR3 sequence (DNA): TGTGCCAGTAAGAGTATGCTGTCTGGGGCCAACGTCCTGACTTTC.

This clonotype was seen ten or more times. The chain links TRBV10-3 to TRBJ2-7; 9 bases match TRBD1. Germline V CDR1 and CDR2: ENHRY, SYGVKD. Trimming cost V 6 bases and J 5 bases; bases outside gene matches: 11. This CDR3 region has 15 residues. The CDR3 loop reads CAISNLGTGHDEQYF. CDR3 coding DNA: TGTGCCATCAGCAACCTCGGGACAGGGCATGACGAGCAGTACTTC.

This clonotype has at least ten counts. The rearrangement links TRBV9 to TRBJ1-4; 9 bases match TRBD1. This CDR3 has 16 amino acids. The V segment lost 0 bases and the J segment 0 bases; nucleotides outside the gene matches: 0. Germline values: CDR1 SGDLS, CDR2 YYNGEE. CDR3 in DNA: TGTGCCAGCAGCGTAGGGGACAGGGCAACTAATGAAAAACTGTTTTTT. As protein: CASSVGDRATNEKLFF.

There are many counts of this clonotype. This chain uses TRBV18 with TRBJ2-3; the D is unclear. The V gene lost 2 bases and the J gene lost 0 bases, with 3 bases spanning the gap. CDR1 and CDR2 (germline): KGHSH, LQKENI. This CDR3 region has 13 residues. CDR3 amino acids: CASSPTSTDTQYF. The CDR3 DNA reads as TGTGCCAGCTCACCAACTAGCACAGATACGCAGTATTTT.

This clonotype is a singleton in its sample. The J gene is TRBJ2-7, the V gene TRBV5-1; a possible D gene is TRBD2 (5 bases). The CDR3 contains 14 residues. V lost 1 base and J 3 bases, leaving 11 bases between the germline ends. Germline V lookup: CDR1 SGHRS, CDR2 YFSETQ. The CDR3 protein is CASSLIAGNYEQYF. The CDR3 nucleotides are TGCGCCAGCAGCTTGATTGCCGGGAACTACGAGCAGTACTTC.

This clonotype occurred many times. CDR3 loop: CASSFQGSDTGELFF. For the CDR3, the DNA is TGCGCCAGCAGCTTCCAGGGGTCGGACACCGGGGAGCTGTTTTTT. J is TRBJ2-2 and V is TRBV5-1; possible D gene TRBD1, 6 bases. This CDR3 contains 15 residues. Trimming shortened V by 2 bases and J by 3 bases, and 11 bases separated the two germline ends. Germline-derived CDR1 and CDR2 are SGHRS and YFSETQ.

V and J are TRBV6-1 and TRBJ1-1; D may be TRBD1 (5 bases). Germline CDR1 is MNHNS and CDR2 is SASEGT. The CDR3 covers 14 residues. V was shortened by 4 bases and J by 4 bases, with 13 bases between the two germline ends. The DNA of the CDR3 is TGTGCCAGCAGTGGCGGGGGGACGGGCACTGAAGCTTTCTTT. Residues: CASSGGGTGTEAFF.

In its sample, this clonotype was seen many times. This chain joins TRBV4-2 and TRBJ1-1; TRBD1 matches at 7 bases. The CDR3 runs to 16 residues. The J segment lost 6 bases and the V segment lost 3 bases, leaving 13 bases of the junction unmatched. The germline V gene encodes CDR1 LGHNA and CDR2 YNFKEQ. The CDR3, as DNA: TGTGCCAGCAGCCACGATCCATCCAGGGGGATTTCTGAAGCTTTCTTT. It yields the protein CASSHDPSRGISEAFF.